The subject of this entry is one T cell receptor beta chain. No antigen is known for it. The method was immunoSEQ multiplex PCR; TCRdb's version includes in-frame clones alone and lacks a portion of them. The sample records 140,000 to 150,000 clones, roughly nine tenths being singletons. This record belongs to a study of cytomegalovirus exposure and HLA in healthy donors. As for the study in general: The roughly 120 validation repertoires, a later analysis reported, used the same platform as the approximately 730 repertoires from the first cohort. Findings and limits, study-wide: Rarity marked most TCR sequences, yet some public TCRs occurred in many donors. The authors listed around 150 TCR beta chains as cytomegalovirus-associated. A classifier reportedly called cytomegalovirus status with high sensitivity and specificity.

The CDR3 has 14 residues. Germline V gives CDR1 SGDLS, CDR2 YYNGEE. The V gene end was trimmed by 5 bases and the J gene end by 5 bases; junction bases not matched to a gene: 6. The source is a man between 18 and 29 years old in good health and CMV-seronegative. The chain couples TRBV9 to TRBJ2-5; TRBD2 matches at 10 bases. The specimen was PBMCs. CDR3 bases: TGTGCCAGCAGTACTAGCGGGACATGGGAGACCCAGTACTTC. This gives the protein CASSTSGTWETQYF.